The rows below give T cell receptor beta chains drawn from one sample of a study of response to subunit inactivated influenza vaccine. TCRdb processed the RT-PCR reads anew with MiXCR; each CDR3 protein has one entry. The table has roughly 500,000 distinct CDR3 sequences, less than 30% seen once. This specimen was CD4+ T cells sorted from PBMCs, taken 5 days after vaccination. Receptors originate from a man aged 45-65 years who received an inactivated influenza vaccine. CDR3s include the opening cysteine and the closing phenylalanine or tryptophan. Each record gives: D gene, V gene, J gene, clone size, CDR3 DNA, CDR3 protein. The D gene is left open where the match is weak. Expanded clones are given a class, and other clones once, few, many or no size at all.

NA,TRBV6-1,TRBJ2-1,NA,TGTGCCAGCAGTGATCGTTCCCTCGACAGGATAGGTTTGCAGTTCTTC,CASSDRSLDRIGLQFF
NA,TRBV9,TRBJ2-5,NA,TGTGCCAGCAGCGGGGCCCCCTGGGAGACCCAGTACTTC,CASSGAPWETQYF
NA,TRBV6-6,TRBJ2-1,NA,TGTGCCAGCAACGAACCCCCGGGCAATGAGCAGTTCTTC,CASNEPPGNEQFF
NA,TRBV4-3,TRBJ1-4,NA,TGCGCCAGCAGCCAAGACAGGGTAGCAAAACTGTTTTTT,CASSQDRVAKLFF
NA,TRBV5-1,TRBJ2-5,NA,TGCGCCAGCAGCTTTACTAGTAGTAAGGAGACCCAGTACTTC,CASSFTSSKETQYF
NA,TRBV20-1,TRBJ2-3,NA,TGCAGTGCTCTTGGGGCTGGGTGGGTCACAGATACGCAGTATTTT,CSALGAGWVTDTQYF
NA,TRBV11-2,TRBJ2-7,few,TGTGCCAGCAGCTCTAGGGGACCAACAGGTGGCGAGCAGTACTTC,CASSSRGPTGGEQYF
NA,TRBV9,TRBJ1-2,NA,TGTGCCAGCAGCGTGCGGGCTAACTATGGCTTCACCTTC,CASSVRANYGFTF
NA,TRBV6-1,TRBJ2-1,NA,TGTGCCAGCAGTCGGAGGCAGCCTAATGAGCAGTTCTTC,CASSRRQPNEQFF
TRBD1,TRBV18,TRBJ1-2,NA,TGTGCCAGCTCACCAGGGACAGCGTCTAACTATGGCTACACCTTC,CASSPGTASNYGYTF
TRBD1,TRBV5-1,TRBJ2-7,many,TGCGCCAGCAGCCCTGGACAGGACTACGAGCAGTACTTC,CASSPGQDYEQYF
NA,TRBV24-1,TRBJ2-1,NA,TGTGCCACCAGTGAAACCGGGATGAGCTCCTACAATGAGCAGTCCTTC,CATSETGMSSYNEQSF
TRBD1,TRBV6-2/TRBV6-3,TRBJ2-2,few,TGTGCCAGCAGTTATTCGGTACAGGGGAACGGGGAGCTGTTTTTT,CASSYSVQGNGELFF
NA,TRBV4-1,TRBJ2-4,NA,TGCGCCAGCAGCCAAGAGGCCAGGAGGGACATTCAGTACTTC,CASSQEARRDIQYF
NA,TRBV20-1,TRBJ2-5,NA,TGCAGTGCTAGAGTTGTGGGGCTCGTAGAGACCCAGTACTTC,CSARVVGLVETQYF
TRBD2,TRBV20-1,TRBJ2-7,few,TGCAGTGCTACCAAGACTAGCGGGGGCTTCGAGCAGTACTTC,CSATKTSGGFEQYF